This T cell receptor beta chain stems from a study of CD8 T cells in ankylosing spondylitis. Study outcomes and limitations: Disease-linked clones were found to be CD8+ and relatively rare in peripheral blood. A motif in TCR beta, a set of roughly 8 highly homologous variants, appeared characteristic of ankylosing spondylitis blood. Clones linked to disease were reported to show significant enrichment in matched ankylosing spondylitis synovial fluid.

This clonotype has only a few counts. Its antigen is undetermined. Using quantitative 5'-RACE with molecular barcodes, the authors made TCR beta libraries. MiXCR, applied by TCRdb to the 5' RACE reads, yields one record per CDR3 protein. Here the sample spans about 160,000 distinct CDR3 sequences, 15% to 20% being singletons. V lost 2 bases, J lost 0 bases, and 7 bases lay in between. The CDR3 has 14 amino acids. CDR1 and CDR2 (germline): WSHSY, SAAADI. The chain combines TRBV10-2 with TRBJ1-1; maybe TRBD1 (5 bases). This TCR came from a male donor with ankylosing spondylitis or in good health (not recorded which). The sample comprised blood, either unsorted or a sorted T cell fraction (not recorded which). CDR3 nucleotides: TGCGCCAGCAGTGAGGTCAGGGTGAACACTGAAGCTTTCTTT. Its translation: CASSEVRVNTEAFF.